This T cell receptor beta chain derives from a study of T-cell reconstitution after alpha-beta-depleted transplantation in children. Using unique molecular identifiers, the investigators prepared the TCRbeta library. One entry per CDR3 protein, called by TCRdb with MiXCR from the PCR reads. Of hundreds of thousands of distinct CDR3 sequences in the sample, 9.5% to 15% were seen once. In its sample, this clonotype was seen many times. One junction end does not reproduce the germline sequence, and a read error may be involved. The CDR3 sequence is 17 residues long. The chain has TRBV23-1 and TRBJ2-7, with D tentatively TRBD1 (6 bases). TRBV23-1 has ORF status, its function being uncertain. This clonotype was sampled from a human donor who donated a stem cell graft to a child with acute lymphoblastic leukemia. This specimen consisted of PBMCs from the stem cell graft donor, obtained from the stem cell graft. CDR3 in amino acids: CASSHNRAGTSNPWNFF. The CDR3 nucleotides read TGCGCCAGCAGTCATAATAGGGCCGGGACATCAAATCCCTGGAATTTCTTC.